The clone carrying this TCR beta chain came up a few times. The antigen is not known. These data are taken from a study of blood T cells in healthy people across ages. Study-level results: Aged donors had fewer naive CD4+ cells and lower diversity than long-lived donors. Unknown donor CMV status possibly confounded expanded clonotype changes.

PBMCs numbering at least 6.5 million were isolated per sample. For the second PCR, which ran for about 7 to 12 cycles, a sample-barcoded 5' primer and a J-beta primer mix were used. Each cDNA molecule was tagged by a template-switch adaptor that had 12 random nucleotides. TCRdb reanalysed the 5' RACE reads using MiXCR and keeps one entry per CDR3 protein. Among approximately 800,000 distinct CDR3 sequences listed, roughly 50% were seen once. Sequencing was done on a sample of blood. This receptor was taken from a man aged 25 to 40 in good health.

The CDR3 sequence: CASSLPGGYTF. The CDR3 DNA follows: TGTGCCAGCAGTTTGCCGGGGGGCTACACCTTC. The chain links TRBV12-3 or TRBV12-4 to TRBJ1-2; unclear D gene. The CDR3 is 11 residues long. Trimming took 3 bases from V and 8 from J, leaving 7 bases between them.